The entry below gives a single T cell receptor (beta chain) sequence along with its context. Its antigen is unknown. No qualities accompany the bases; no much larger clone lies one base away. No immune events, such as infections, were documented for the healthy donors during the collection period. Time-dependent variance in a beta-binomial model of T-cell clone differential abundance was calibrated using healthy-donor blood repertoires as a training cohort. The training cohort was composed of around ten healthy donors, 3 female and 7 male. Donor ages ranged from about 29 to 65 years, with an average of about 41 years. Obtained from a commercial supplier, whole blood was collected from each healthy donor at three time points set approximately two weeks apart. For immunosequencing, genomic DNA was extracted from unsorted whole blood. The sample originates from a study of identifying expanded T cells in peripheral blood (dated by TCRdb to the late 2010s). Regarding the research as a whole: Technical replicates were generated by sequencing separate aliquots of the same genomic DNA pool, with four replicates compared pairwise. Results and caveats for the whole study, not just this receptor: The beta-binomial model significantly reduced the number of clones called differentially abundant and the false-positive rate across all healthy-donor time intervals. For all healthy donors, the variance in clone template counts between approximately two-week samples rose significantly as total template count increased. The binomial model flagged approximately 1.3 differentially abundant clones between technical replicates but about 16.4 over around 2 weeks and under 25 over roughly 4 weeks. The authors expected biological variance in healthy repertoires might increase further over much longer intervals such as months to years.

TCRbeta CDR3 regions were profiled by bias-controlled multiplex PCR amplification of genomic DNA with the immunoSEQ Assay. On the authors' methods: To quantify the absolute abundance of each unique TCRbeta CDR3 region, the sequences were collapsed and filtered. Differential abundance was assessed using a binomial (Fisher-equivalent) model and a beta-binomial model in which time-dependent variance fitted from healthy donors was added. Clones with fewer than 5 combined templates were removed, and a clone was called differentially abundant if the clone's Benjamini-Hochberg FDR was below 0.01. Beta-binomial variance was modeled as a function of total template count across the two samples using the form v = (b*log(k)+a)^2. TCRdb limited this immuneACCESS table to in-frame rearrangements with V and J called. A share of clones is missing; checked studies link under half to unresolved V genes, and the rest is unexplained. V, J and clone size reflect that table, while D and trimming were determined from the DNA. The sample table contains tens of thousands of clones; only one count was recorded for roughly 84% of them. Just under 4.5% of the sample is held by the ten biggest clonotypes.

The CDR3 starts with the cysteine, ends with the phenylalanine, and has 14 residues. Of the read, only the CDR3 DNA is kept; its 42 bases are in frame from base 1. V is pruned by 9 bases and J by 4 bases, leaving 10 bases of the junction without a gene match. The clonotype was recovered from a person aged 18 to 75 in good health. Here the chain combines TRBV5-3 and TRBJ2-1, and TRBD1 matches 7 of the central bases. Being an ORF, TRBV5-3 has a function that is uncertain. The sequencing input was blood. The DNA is TGTGCCATCACGTGGGGGACAGTATACAATGAGCAGTTCTTC. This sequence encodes CAITWGTVYNEQFF.